This TCR beta chain stems from a study of T-cell memory formation after mild COVID-19. Study observations and caveats: Balance between CD4 and CD8 was seen in clones contracting day 15 to 85, and a CD4+ lean was seen in later expanders. Cross-reactive memory appears to have joined, as suggested by some responding clones showing up in pre-infection memory. Chiefly within CM and EM were the contracting CD4+ clones; CD8+ ones were within EMRA.

TCRdb fed the 5' RACE reads into MiXCR, producing one record per CDR3 protein. The sample consists of over 400,000 distinct CDR3 sequences, less than 25% of them appearing once. Remarks on this clonotype: Its matching antigen is unknown.

From germline, CDR1 is DFQATT and CDR2 SNEGSKA (reference sequence). V dropped 0 bases and J dropped 8 bases, with 8 bases sitting between them. The CDR3 totals 12 residues. The origin of this receptor is an adult woman who had mild COVID-19 (a few samples of this study predate the infection). Cell type and time point are not known. The gene calls are TRBV20-1 and TRBJ2-1; D remains ambiguous. Sequencing was carried out using PBMCs or a T cell subset sorted from them (not recorded which). The CDR3 nucleotides are TGCAGTGCTAGAGACCAGACCCATGAGCAGTTCTTC. Its translation is CSARDQTHEQFF.